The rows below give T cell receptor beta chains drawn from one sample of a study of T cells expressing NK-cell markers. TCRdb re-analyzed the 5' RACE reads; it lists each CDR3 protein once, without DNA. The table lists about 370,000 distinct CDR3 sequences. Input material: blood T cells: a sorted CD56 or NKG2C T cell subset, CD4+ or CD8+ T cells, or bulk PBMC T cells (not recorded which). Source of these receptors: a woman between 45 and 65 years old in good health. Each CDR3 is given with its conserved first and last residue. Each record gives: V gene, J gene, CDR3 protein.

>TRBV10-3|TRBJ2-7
CAISEESGYEQYF
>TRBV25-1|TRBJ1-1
CASSLSLGTEAFF
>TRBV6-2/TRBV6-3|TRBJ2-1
CASSYSRIGPFGEQFF
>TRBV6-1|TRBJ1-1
CASSEGGESSEAFF
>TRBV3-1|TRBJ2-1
CASSQTGGRSYEQFF
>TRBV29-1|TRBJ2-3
CSESGTGTDTQYF
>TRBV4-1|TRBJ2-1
CASSQDGASGKDNEQFF
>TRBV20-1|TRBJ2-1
CSAATISVRGWYNEQFF
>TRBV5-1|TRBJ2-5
CASSFPPVGRGAETQYF
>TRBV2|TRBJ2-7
CASTLGGQYEQYF
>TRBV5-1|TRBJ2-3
CASSLGGGGRRNTDTQYF
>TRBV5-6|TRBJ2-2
CASSQAGITGELFF